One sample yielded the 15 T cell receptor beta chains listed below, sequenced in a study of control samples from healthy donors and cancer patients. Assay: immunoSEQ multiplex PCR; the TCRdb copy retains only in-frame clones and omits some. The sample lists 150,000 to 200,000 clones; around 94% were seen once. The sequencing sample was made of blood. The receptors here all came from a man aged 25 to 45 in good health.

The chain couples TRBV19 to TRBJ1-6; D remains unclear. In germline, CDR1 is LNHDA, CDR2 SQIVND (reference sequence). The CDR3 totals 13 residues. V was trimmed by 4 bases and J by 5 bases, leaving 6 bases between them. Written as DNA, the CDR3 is TGTGCCAGTAGTAACAGAGATAATTCACCCCTCCACTTT. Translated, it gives CASSNRDNSPLHF.

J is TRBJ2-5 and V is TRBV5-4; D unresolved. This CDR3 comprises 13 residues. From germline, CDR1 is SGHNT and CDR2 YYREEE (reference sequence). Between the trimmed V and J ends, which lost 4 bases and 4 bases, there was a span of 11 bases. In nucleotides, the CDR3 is TGTGCCAGCAGCGGAACGAAAGGAGAGACCCAGTACTTC. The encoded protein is CASSGTKGETQYF.

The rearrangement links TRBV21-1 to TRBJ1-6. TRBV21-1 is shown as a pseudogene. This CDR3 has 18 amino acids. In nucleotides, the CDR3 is TGTGCCAGCAGCAAAGCGAAGGACCTAGGGTATGTTAATTCACCCCTCCACTTT. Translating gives CASSKAKDLGYVNSPLHF.

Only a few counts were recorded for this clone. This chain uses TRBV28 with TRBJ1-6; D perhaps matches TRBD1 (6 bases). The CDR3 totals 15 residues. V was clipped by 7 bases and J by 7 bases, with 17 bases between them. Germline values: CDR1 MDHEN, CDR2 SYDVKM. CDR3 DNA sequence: TGTGCCAGCAACCCCTGGGGGGCAGTAAATTCACCCCTCCACTTT. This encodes CASNPWGAVNSPLHF.

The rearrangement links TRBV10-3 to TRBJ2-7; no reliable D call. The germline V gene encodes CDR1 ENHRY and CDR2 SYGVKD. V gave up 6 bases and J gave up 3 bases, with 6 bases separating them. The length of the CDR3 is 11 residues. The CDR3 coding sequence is TGTGCCATCAGGCAAGACTACGAGCAGTACTTC. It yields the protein CAIRQDYEQYF.

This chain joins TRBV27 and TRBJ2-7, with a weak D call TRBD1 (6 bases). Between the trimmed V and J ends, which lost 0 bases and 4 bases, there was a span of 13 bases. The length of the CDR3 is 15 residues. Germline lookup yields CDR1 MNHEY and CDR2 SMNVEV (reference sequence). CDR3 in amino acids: CASSLSRDTVYEQYF. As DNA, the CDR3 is TGTGCCAGCAGTTTATCCCGGGACACCGTTTACGAGCAGTACTTC.

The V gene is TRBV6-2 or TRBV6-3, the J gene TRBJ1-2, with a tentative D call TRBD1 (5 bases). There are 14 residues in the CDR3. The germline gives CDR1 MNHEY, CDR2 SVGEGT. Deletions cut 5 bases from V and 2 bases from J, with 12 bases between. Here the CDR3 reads CASSKPGPNYGYTF. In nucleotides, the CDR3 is TGTGCCAGCAGTAAACCGGGGCCCAACTATGGCTACACCTTC.

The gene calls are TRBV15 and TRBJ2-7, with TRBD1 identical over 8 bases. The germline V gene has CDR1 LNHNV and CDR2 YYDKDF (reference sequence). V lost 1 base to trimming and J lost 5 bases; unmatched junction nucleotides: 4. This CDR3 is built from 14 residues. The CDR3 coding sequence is TGTGCCACCAGCAGAGTTGACAGGGGTAACGAGCAGTACTTC. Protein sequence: CATSRVDRGNEQYF.

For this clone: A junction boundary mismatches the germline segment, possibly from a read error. CDR3 in amino acids: CASGDWSGGEQFF. DNA for the CDR3: TGCGCCAGCGGTGATTGGTCGGGGGGTGAGCAGTTCTTC. This rearrangement joins TRBV10-1 to TRBJ2-1; TRBD2 matches at 7 bases. This CDR3 comprises 13 residues. The V gene's germline CDR1 is WNHNN and CDR2 SYGVQD (reference sequence).

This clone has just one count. CDR3: CASSEGTSGEGYEQYF. The CDR3 DNA reads TGCGCCAGCAGCGAAGGGACTAGCGGGGAGGGGTACGAGCAGTACTTC. V usage is TRBV5-1 and J usage is TRBJ2-7, with 13 nucleotides matching TRBD2. This CDR3 contains 16 residues. V was pared by 4 bases and J by 4 bases, with 8 bases of the junction left unmatched. The germline V gene has CDR1 SGHRS and CDR2 YFSETQ.

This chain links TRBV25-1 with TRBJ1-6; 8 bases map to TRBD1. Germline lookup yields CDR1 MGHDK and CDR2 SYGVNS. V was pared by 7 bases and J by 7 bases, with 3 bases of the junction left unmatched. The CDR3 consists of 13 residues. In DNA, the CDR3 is TGTGCCAGCAAGGACAGGGTCAATTCACCCCTCCACTTT. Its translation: CASKDRVNSPLHF. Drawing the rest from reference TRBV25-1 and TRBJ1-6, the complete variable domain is EADIYQTPRYLVIGTGKKITLECSQTMGHDKMYWYQQDPGMELHLIHYSYGVNSTEKGDLSSESTVSRIRTEHFPLTLESARPSHTSQYLCASKDRVNSPLHFGNGTRLTVT.

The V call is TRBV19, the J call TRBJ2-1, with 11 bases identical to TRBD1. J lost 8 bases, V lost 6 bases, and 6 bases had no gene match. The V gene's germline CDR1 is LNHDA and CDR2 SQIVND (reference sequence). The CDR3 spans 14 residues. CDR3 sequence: CASSSDRGPYEQFF. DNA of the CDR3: TGTGCCAGTAGCTCGGACAGGGGGCCCTATGAGCAGTTCTTC.

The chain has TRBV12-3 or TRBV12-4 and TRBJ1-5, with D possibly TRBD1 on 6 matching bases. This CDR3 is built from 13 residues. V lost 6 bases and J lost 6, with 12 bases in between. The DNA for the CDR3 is TGTGCCAGCAGCACAGGGCCGGGTCAGCCCCAGCATTTT. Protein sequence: CASSTGPGQPQHF.

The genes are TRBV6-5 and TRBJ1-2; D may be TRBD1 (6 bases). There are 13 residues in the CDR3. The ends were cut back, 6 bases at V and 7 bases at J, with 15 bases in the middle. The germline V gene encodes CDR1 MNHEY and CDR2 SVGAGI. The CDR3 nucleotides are TGTGCCAGCAGCGAGACAGGTGTGCGTGGCTACACCTTC. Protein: CASSETGVRGYTF.

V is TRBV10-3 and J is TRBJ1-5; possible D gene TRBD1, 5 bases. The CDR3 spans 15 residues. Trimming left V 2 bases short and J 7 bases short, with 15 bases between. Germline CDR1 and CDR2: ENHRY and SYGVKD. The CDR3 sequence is CAISEGNLRGQPQHF. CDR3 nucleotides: TGTGCCATCAGTGAGGGCAACTTAAGGGGACAGCCCCAGCATTTT.